The T cell receptor (beta chain) described here comes from a study of Tregs in tolerant kidney transplant recipients (dated by TCRdb to between 2017 and 2020). As for the study more broadly: Other Treg samples came from a roughly 3-day mixed lymphocyte reaction with belatacept, some followed by an approximately five-day donor restimulation, before sorting recipient CD4+CD25+CD127- cells. The study used TCRbeta sequencing to identify donor-specific regulatory T cells before combined kidney and bone marrow transplantation, then tracked those cells after transplant. In a few healthy controls, several methods of expanding Tregs specific for an allogeneic donor were compared by TCRbeta repertoire sequencing. Antibodies distinguished recipient from donor cells when sorting primary belatacept mixed lymphocyte reaction cultures.

Healthy control blood was obtained either as purchased buffy coats or from healthy volunteers. Healthy control blood was processed to PBMCs by Ficoll density gradient and cryopreserved, and patient PBMCs were collected before and after transplant. As regards this clone: Its antigen is currently not known. No base qualities exist here, and no much larger clone lies one base off it.

On the study overall, not on this receptor specifically: Because the study included only a small number of patients, the results must be confirmed in larger populations and under other immunosuppression protocols. Expanding Tregs with activated donor B cells appeared to identify the most biologically relevant and donor-specific TCRbeta repertoire. Biological reproducibility was not directly addressed, though technical replication error appeared minimal.

For TCRbeta CDR3 sequencing, genomic DNA from the sorted cells was extracted using the QIAGEN DNeasy Blood and Tissue Kit. Through immunoSEQ, high-throughput TCRbeta CDR3 sequencing was done commercially, including PCR amplification with internal controls and bias correction. As for how the authors treated the data: Unique productive TCRbeta sequences were defined by CDR3 nucleotide sequence where primers matched, and otherwise by CDR3 amino acid sequence together with Vbeta and Jbeta genes. Sequences were defined as donor-reactive when expanded at least 5-fold in CFSE-low cells versus unstimulated cells and present at a frequency of at least 0.01% in CFSE-low cells. Jensen-Shannon divergence, calculated on the top 100 TCRbeta sequences ranked by frequency, was used to quantify repertoire divergence. For any sample with multiple sequencing runs, sorting error was corrected in each run separately before the runs were pooled. In TCRdb, the immuneACCESS table is reduced to in-frame sequences with V and J assigned. These tables do not hold every clone; where another copy was compared, an unresolved V gene accounts for under half, and the others remain unexplained. The V and J calls and clone size were taken over from that table, and D and trimming were inferred from the DNA. This sample lists more than 25,000 clones; 82% were detected once. 2% to 2.5% of the sample belongs to the ten largest clones.

The receptor was isolated from a human donor in good health. The sequenced material came from Tregs from blood cultured with allogeneic cells.

The DNA sequence is TGTGCCAGCAGCGTAGACGGGGGTCAAAACACCGGGGAGCTGTTTTTT. It is translated as CASSVDGGQNTGELFF. The receptor chain draws on TRBV9 and TRBJ2-2; the D region possibly corresponds to TRBD2 (6 bases align). V was cut back by 0 bases and J by 2 bases, leaving a gap of 11 bases between them. From a lookup of the germline V gene, CDR1 and CDR2 are SGDLS and YYNGEE. There are 16 amino acids in the CDR3, from cysteine to phenylalanine inclusive. Kept here is only the CDR3 DNA, which spans 48 bases and is read in frame from base 1.